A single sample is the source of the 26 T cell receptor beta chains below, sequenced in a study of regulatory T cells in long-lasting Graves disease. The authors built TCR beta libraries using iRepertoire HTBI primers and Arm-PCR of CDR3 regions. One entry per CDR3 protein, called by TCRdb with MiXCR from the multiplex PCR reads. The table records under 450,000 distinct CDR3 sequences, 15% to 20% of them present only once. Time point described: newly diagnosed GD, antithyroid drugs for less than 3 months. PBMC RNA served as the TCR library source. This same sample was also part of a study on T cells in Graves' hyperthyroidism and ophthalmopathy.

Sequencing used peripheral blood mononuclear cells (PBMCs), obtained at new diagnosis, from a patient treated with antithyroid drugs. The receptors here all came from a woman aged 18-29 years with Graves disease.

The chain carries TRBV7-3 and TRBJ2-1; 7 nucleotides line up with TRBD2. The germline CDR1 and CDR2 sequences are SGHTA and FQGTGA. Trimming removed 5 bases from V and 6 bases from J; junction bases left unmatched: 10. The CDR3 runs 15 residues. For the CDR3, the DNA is TGTGCCAGCAGCCCCGCGGGAGCCCTCTTCAATGAGCAGTTCTTC. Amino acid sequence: CASSPAGALFNEQFF.

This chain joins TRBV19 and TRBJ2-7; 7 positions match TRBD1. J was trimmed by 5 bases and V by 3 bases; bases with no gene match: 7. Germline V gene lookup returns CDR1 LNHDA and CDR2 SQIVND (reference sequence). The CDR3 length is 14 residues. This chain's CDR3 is CASSIWDSRDEQYF. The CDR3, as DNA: TGTGCCAGTAGTATTTGGGACAGTCGCGACGAGCAGTACTTC.

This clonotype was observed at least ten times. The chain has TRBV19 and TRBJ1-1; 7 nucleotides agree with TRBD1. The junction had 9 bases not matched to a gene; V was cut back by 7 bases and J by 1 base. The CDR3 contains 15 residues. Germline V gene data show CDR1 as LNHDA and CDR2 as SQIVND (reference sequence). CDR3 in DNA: TGTGCCAGTAAAGGGGGCAGGGAGGGGAACACTGAAGCTTTCTTT. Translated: CASKGGREGNTEAFF.

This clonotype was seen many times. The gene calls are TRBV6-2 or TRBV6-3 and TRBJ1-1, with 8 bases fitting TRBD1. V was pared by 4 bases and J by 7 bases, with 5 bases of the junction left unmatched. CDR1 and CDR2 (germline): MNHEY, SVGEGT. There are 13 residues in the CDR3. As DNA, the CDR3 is TGTGCCAGCAGTTCCGCAGGGGGCCTTGAAGCTTTCTTT. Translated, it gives CASSSAGGLEAFF.

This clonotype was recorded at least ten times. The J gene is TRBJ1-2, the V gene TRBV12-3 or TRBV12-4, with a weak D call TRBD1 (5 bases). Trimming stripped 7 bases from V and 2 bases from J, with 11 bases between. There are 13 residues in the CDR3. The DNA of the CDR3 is TGTGCCAGCACCCCCAGGGAAAACTATGGCTACACCTTC. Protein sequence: CASTPRENYGYTF.

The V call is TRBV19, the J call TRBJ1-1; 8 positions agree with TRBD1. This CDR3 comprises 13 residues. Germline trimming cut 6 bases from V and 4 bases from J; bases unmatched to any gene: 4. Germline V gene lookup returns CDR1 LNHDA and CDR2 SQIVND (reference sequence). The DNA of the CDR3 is TGTGCCAGTAGAAACGGACAGGGCACTGAAGCTTTCTTT. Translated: CASRNGQGTEAFF.

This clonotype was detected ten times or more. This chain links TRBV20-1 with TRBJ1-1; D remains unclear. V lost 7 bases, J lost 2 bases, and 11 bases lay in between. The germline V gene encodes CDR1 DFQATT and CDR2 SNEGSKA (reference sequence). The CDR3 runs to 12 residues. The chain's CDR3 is CSVRKGNTEAFF. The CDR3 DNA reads TGCAGTGTCCGGAAGGGAAACACTGAAGCTTTCTTT.

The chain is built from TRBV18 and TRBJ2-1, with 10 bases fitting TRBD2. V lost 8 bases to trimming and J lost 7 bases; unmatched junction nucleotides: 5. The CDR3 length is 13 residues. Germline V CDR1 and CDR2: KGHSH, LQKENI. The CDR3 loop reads CASLPAGGNEQFF. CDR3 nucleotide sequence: TGTGCCAGCCTCCCAGCGGGGGGGAATGAGCAGTTCTTC.

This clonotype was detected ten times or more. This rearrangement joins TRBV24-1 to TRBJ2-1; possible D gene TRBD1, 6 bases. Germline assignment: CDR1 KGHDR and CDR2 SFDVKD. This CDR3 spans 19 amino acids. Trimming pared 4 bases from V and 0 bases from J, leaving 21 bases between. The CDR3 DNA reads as TGTGCCACCAGTGACCGACAGGTTGATAGGAAAAGCTCCTACAATGAGCAGTTCTTC. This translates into CATSDRQVDRKSSYNEQFF.

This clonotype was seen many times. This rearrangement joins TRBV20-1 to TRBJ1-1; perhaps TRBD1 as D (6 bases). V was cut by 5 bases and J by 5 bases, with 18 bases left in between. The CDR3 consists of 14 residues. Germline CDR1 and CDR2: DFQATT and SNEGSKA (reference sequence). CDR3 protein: CSAVGGGQFTEAFF. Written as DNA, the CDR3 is TGCAGTGCTGTAGGGGGGGGGCAGTTTACTGAAGCTTTCTTT.

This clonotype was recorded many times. The CDR3 here is CASSQGQGNTGELFF. The CDR3 nucleotides read TGTGCCAGCAGCCAAGGCCAGGGGAACACCGGGGAGCTGTTTTTT. The J gene is TRBJ2-2, the V gene TRBV3-1; tentatively, D is TRBD1 (5 bases). Trimming took off 1 base at V and 1 base at J, with 7 bases between the two ends. Germline loops: CDR1 LGHDT, CDR2 YNNKEL (reference sequence). The CDR3 has 15 amino acids.

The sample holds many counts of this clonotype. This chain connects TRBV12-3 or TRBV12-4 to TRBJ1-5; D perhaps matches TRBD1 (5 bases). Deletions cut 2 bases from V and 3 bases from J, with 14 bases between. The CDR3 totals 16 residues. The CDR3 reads CASSLRLNRNNQPQHF. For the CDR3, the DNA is TGTGCCAGCAGTTTACGATTAAACAGGAACAATCAGCCCCAGCATTTT.

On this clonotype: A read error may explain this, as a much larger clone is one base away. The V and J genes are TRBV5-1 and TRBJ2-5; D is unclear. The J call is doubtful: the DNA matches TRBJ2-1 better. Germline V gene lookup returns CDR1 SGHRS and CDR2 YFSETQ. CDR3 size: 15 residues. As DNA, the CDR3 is TGCGCCAGCAGCACGAATGGGCCTGCGTACAATAAGCAGTTCTTC. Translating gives CASSTNGPAYNKQFF.

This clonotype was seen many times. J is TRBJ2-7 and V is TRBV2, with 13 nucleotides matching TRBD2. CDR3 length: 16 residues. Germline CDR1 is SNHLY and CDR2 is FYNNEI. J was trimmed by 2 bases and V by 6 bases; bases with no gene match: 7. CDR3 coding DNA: TGTGCCAGCAGGGGACTAGCGGGATTCCCCACCTACGAGCAGTACTTC. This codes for CASRGLAGFPTYEQYF.

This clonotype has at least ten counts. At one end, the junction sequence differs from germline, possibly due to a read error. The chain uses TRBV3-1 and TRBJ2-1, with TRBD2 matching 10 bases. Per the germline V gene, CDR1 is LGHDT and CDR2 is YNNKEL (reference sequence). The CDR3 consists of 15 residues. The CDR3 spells CAGSQDPSGSDEQFF. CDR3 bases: TGTGCCGGCAGCCAAGACCCTAGCGGGAGTGATGAGCAGTTCTTC.

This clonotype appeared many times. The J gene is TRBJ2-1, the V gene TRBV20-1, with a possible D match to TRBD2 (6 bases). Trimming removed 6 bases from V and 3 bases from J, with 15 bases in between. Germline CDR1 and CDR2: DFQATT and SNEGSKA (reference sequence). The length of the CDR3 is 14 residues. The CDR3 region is CSAPAGLDYNEQFF. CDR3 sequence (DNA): TGCAGTGCGCCCGCGGGACTGGACTACAATGAGCAGTTCTTC.

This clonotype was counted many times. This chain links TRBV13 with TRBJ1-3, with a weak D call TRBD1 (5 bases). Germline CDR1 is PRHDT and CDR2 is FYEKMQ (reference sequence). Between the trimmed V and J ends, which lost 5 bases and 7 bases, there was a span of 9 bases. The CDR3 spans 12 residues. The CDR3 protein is CASSGAGNTIYF. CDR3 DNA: TGTGCCAGCAGCGGAGCAGGGAACACCATATATTTT.

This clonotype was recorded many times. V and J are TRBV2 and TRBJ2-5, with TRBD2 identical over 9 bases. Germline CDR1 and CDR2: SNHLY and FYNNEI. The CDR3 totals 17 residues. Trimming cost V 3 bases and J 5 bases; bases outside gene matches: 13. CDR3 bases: TGTGCCAGCAGTGAGTTCCGTAGCGGGAGCAGGGGGGAGACCCAGTACTTC. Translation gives CASSEFRSGSRGETQYF.

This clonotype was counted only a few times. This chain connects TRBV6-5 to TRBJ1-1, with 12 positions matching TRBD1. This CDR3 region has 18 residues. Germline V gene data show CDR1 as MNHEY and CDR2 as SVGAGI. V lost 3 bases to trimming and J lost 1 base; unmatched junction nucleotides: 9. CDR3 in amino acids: CASSYSRDRGPANTEAFF. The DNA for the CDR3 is TGTGCCAGCAGTTATTCCCGGGACAGGGGGCCGGCGAACACTGAAGCTTTCTTT.

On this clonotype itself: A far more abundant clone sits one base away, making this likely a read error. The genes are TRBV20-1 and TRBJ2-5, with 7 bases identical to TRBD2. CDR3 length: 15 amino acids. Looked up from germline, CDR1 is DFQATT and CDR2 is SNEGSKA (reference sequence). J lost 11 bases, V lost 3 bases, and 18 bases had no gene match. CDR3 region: CSARDGAGVGNEQYF. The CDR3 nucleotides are TGCAGTGCTAGGGATGGGGCGGGAGTGGGGAATGAGCAGTACTTC.

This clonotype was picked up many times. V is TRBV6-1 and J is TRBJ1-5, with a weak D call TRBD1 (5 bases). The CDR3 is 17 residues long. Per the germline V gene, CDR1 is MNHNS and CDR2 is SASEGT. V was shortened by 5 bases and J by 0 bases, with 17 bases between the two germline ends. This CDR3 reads CASSRRRNRLSNQPQHF. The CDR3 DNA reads TGTGCCAGCAGTCGGAGAAGGAACAGGCTTAGCAATCAGCCCCAGCATTTT.

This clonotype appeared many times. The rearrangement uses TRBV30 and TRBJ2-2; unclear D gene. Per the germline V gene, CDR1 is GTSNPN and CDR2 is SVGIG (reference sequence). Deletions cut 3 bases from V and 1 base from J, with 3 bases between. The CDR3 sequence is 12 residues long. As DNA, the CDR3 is TGTGCCTGGAGACAGAACACCGGGGAGCTGTTTTTT. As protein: CAWRQNTGELFF.

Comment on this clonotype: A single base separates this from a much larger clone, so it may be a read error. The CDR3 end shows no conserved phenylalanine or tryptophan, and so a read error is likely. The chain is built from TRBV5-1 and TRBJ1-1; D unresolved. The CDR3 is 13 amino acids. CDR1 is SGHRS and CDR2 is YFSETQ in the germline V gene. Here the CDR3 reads CASSLVMYTEAFS. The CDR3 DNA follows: TGTGCCAGCAGCTTAGTGATGTACACTGAAGCTTTCTCT.

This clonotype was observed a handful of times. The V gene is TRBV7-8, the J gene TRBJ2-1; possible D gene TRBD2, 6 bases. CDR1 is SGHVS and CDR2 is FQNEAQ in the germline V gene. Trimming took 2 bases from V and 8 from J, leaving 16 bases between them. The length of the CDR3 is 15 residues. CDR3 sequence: CASSLMTRLRDEQFF. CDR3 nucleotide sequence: TGTGCCAGCAGCTTAATGACTAGGCTGAGGGATGAGCAGTTCTTC.

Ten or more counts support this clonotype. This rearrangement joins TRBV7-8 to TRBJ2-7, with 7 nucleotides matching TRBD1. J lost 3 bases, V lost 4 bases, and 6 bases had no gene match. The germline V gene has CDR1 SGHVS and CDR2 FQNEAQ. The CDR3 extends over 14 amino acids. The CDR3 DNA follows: TGTGCCAGCAGCTCGGGACAGAGCTTCTACGAGCAGTACTTC. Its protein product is CASSSGQSFYEQYF.

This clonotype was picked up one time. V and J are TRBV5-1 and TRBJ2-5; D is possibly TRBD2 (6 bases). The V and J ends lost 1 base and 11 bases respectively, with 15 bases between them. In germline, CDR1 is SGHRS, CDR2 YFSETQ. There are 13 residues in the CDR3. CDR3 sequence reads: CASSLLVSGEQYF. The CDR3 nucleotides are TGCGCCAGCAGCTTGTTGGTCTCGGGGGAGCAGTACTTC.